Following are 25 T cell receptor beta chains from one sample sequenced in a study of Ad26.COV2.S vaccination and SARS-CoV-2 variants. Treatment noted: roughly 20 received Ad26.COV2.S at low or high dose, single or two shots; about 5 received placebo; per-sample allocation not given. Samples were taken on day 63 after the first vaccine or placebo injection. TCRdb keeps only in-frame clones here, not all; method: immunoSEQ multiplex PCR. The top ten clones hold about 1.5% of a sample with about 680,000 clones, 89% of them seen once. The sequencing used peripheral blood, collected in a trial of Ad26.COV2.S vaccine versus placebo. The receptors here all came from a person between 18 and 59 years old who received the Ad26.COV2.S COVID-19 vaccine or a placebo.

This sequence joins TRBV30 and TRBJ1-2; the D gene is possibly TRBD1 (6 bases). V lost 0 bases and J 8 bases, leaving 16 bases between the germline ends. Germline loops: CDR1 GTSNPN, CDR2 SVGIG (reference sequence). The CDR3 has 14 residues. The CDR3 bases are TGTGCCTGGAGTGTACCGCAGGGGACTGGGGGCTACACCTTC. This codes for CAWSVPQGTGGYTF.

In this sample, this clone turned up once. The chain combines TRBV11-2 with TRBJ2-4; 7 nucleotides agree with TRBD1. The V gene's germline CDR1 is SGHAT and CDR2 FQNNGV. The CDR3 has 14 amino acids. Trimming at V came to 0 bases and at J to 6 bases, leaving 2 bases not matched to a gene. CDR3: CASSLDHRGNIQYF. CDR3 coding DNA: TGTGCCAGCAGCTTAGATCACAGGGGAAACATTCAGTACTTC.

The chain carries TRBV30 and TRBJ1-1, with D possibly TRBD1 on 5 matching bases. The CDR3 covers 13 residues. Germline values: CDR1 GTSNPN, CDR2 SVGIG (reference sequence). Trimming pared 5 bases from V and 4 bases from J, leaving 14 bases between. CDR3 sequence reads: CAWQNGGVTEAFF. CDR3 DNA: TGTGCCTGGCAGAATGGAGGGGTCACTGAAGCTTTCTTT.

This clone was counted a few times. This chain connects TRBV27 to TRBJ1-2, with 7 bases identical to TRBD1. Germline trimming cut 6 bases from V and 0 bases from J; bases unmatched to any gene: 4. Germline V gene lookup returns CDR1 MNHEY and CDR2 SMNVEV (reference sequence). This CDR3 contains 14 residues. The CDR3 DNA reads as TGTGCCAGCAGGCCGACAGGGACTAACTATGGCTACACCTTC. Its protein product is CASRPTGTNYGYTF.

This chain connects TRBV6-1 to TRBJ2-7, with 8 bases that match TRBD2. The germline V gene has CDR1 MNHNS and CDR2 SASEGT. Trimming cost V 3 bases and J 3 bases; bases outside gene matches: 4. The CDR3 contains 14 residues. This CDR3 is CASSDTGGSYEQYF. In DNA form, the CDR3 reads TGTGCCAGCAGTGACACGGGAGGGAGCTACGAGCAGTACTTC.

CDR3 DNA sequence: TGTGCCAGCAGCGTAGAAGAAGGACAAAGCACCGCATCTGGAAACACCATATATTTT. Its protein is CASSVEEGQSTASGNTIYF. The chain links TRBV9 to TRBJ1-3, with a possible D match to TRBD1 (5 bases). V was pared by 0 bases and J by 1 base, with 20 bases between. Germline V gives CDR1 SGDLS, CDR2 YYNGEE. This CDR3 comprises 19 residues.

The chain carries TRBV19 and TRBJ2-2; D not certain. Germline values: CDR1 LNHDA, CDR2 SQIVND (reference sequence). V lost 3 bases and J 7 bases, leaving 15 bases between the germline ends. The CDR3 is 15 amino acids. The CDR3 region is CASSIWAKNGGELFF. CDR3 nucleotide sequence: TGTGCCAGTAGTATTTGGGCCAAAAACGGCGGGGAGCTGTTTTTT.

A word on this clone: The same CDR3 can be traced to other DNA sequences in this sample. The chain recombines TRBV6-5 with TRBJ2-7; 10 bases match TRBD2. With V trimmed by 6 bases and J by 6 bases, 8 bases remained unmatched. The germline gives CDR1 MNHEY, CDR2 SVGAGI. The CDR3 is made up of 14 amino acids. The CDR3 loop is CASSPLAGVGEQYF. The CDR3 region has the DNA TGTGCCAGCAGCCCCCTAGCGGGGGTGGGCGAGCAGTACTTC.

On this clone: This same CDR3 is encoded by further DNA sequences in the sample. The chain combines TRBV7-3 with TRBJ1-1; 7 positions match TRBD1. This CDR3 is built from 14 residues. The germline V gene has CDR1 SGHTA and CDR2 FQGTGA. Germline trimming cut 3 bases from V and 0 bases from J; bases unmatched to any gene: 1. The DNA for the CDR3 is TGTGCCAGCAGCTTGACAGGGTTGAACACTGAAGCTTTCTTT. It translates to CASSLTGLNTEAFF.

The chain is built from TRBV27 and TRBJ2-5; no clear D. There are 13 residues in the CDR3. V was trimmed by 3 bases and J by 2 bases, leaving 7 bases between them. From germline, CDR1 is MNHEY and CDR2 SMNVEV (reference sequence). The CDR3 sequence is CASSLPPQETQYF. As DNA, the CDR3 is TGTGCCAGCAGTTTGCCCCCACAAGAGACCCAGTACTTC.

This chain links TRBV5-8 with TRBJ1-1, with 7 bases that match TRBD1. The CDR3 length is 15 residues. V lost 4 bases to trimming and J lost 0 bases; unmatched junction nucleotides: 6. Germline V gene data show CDR1 as SGHTS and CDR2 as YDEGEE. This CDR3 is CASSITGTVNTEAFF. DNA of the CDR3: TGTGCCAGCAGCATCACCGGGACAGTGAACACTGAAGCTTTCTTT. The full variable domain, rest sourced from reference TRBV5-8 and TRBJ1-1, is EAGVTQSPTHLIKTRGQQATLRCSPISGHTSVYWYQQALGLGLQFLLWYDEGEERNRGNFPPRFSGRQFPNYSSELNVNALELEDSALYLCASSITGTVNTEAFFGQGTRLTVV.

The rearrangement joins TRBV2 to TRBJ1-4, with D tentatively TRBD1 (5 bases). Germline values: CDR1 SNHLY, CDR2 FYNNEI. This CDR3 comprises 14 residues. With 5 bases removed from V and 10 bases from J, the gap between germline ends came to 17 bases. CDR3 coding DNA: TGTGCCAGCAGTCTGCGCAGGGTAGACGGAAAACTGTTTTTT. It is translated as CASSLRRVDGKLFF. Filled out from reference TRBV2 and TRBJ1-4, the complete variable domain reads EPEVTQTPSHQVTQMGQEVILRCVPISNHLYFYWYRQILGQKVEFLVSFYNNEISEKSEIFDDQFSVERPDGSNFTLKIRSTKLEDSAMYFCASSLRRVDGKLFFGSGTQLSVL.

This chain connects TRBV7-9 to TRBJ2-4; D remains ambiguous. Per germline, CDR1 SEHNR and CDR2 FQNEAQ (reference sequence). The CDR3 is made up of 15 amino acids. V lost 1 base and J lost 1, with 8 bases in between. As DNA, the CDR3 is TGTGCCAGCAGCTTAGAGGTCCGGGCCAAAAACATTCAGTACTTC. Its translation: CASSLEVRAKNIQYF.

This clone was recorded once. The chain combines TRBV15 with TRBJ2-1; D unclear. V lost 3 bases and J lost 1, with 7 bases in between. The CDR3 is made up of 14 amino acids. Per germline, CDR1 LNHNV and CDR2 YYDKDF (reference sequence). As DNA, the CDR3 is TGTGCCACCAGCAGCCTAGGATCCTACAATGAGCAGTTCTTC. Translated, it gives CATSSLGSYNEQFF.

The J gene is TRBJ1-1, the V gene TRBV5-8; no firm D call. V was trimmed by 3 bases and J by 1 base, leaving 10 bases between them. This CDR3 is built from 14 residues. Per germline, CDR1 SGHTS and CDR2 YDEGEE. The CDR3 here is CASSYEGWNTEAFF. CDR3 nucleotides: TGTGCCAGCAGCTACGAGGGTTGGAACACTGAAGCTTTCTTT. The full variable domain, its missing parts supplied by reference TRBV5-8 and TRBJ1-1, is EAGVTQSPTHLIKTRGQQATLRCSPISGHTSVYWYQQALGLGLQFLLWYDEGEERNRGNFPPRFSGRQFPNYSSELNVNALELEDSALYLCASSYEGWNTEAFFGQGTRLTVV.

This sequence joins TRBV19 and TRBJ2-1; no definite D call. The germline V gene has CDR1 LNHDA and CDR2 SQIVND (reference sequence). The CDR3 has 16 amino acids. The germline V and J ends were trimmed by 5 bases and 2 bases, with 16 bases remaining between them. CDR3 loop: CASSPRIAGPYNEQFF. The CDR3 region has the DNA TGTGCCAGTAGTCCTCGAATAGCCGGGCCCTACAATGAGCAGTTCTTC.

This clone was seen at least ten times. V gene TRBV5-1 combines with J gene TRBJ2-6; D is undetermined. The CDR3 is 13 amino acids. The ends were cut back, 2 bases at V and 4 bases at J, with 4 bases in the middle. Germline loops: CDR1 SGHRS, CDR2 YFSETQ. The CDR3 sequence is CASSFQGANVLTF. The DNA of the CDR3 is TGCGCCAGCAGCTTTCAAGGGGCCAACGTCCTGACTTTC.

The chain joins TRBV2 to TRBJ1-2; D unresolved. V was cut by 2 bases and J by 8 bases, with 15 bases left in between. The CDR3 extends over 14 amino acids. Germline values: CDR1 SNHLY, CDR2 FYNNEI. This CDR3 is CASSESSQVWGYTF. CDR3 nucleotides: TGTGCCAGCAGTGAAAGTTCGCAGGTCTGGGGCTACACCTTC.

The chain couples TRBV10-3 to TRBJ1-1; D not certain. The CDR3 consists of 13 residues. Trimming stripped 7 bases from V and 1 base from J, with 10 bases between. Per the germline V gene, CDR1 is ENHRY and CDR2 is SYGVKD. CDR3 protein: CAITRNSNTEAFF. In DNA, the CDR3 is TGTGCCATCACTCGGAATTCGAACACTGAAGCTTTCTTT.

This clone was seen a handful of times. Other nucleotide sequences from this sample produce the same CDR3. The V and J genes are TRBV18 and TRBJ1-1, with 9 bases lining up with TRBD1. This CDR3 contains 12 residues. V lost 6 bases, J lost 4 bases, and 0 bases stayed unmatched. Germline lookup yields CDR1 KGHSH and CDR2 LQKENI. CDR3 in amino acids: CASSDRGTEAFF. The CDR3 DNA is TGTGCCAGCTCGGACAGGGGCACTGAAGCTTTCTTT.

This clone has a single count. The genes are TRBV18 and TRBJ2-5, with D tentatively TRBD2 (5 bases). This CDR3 has 14 amino acids. CDR1 and CDR2 (germline): KGHSH, LQKENI. V dropped 3 bases and J dropped 5 bases, with 13 bases sitting between them. The CDR3: CASSPGLRRETQYF. CDR3 nucleotide sequence: TGTGCCAGCTCACCGGGCCTAAGGAGGGAGACCCAGTACTTC.

With regard to this clone: A much larger clone differs from this one at a single base, so this may be a read error. Additional DNA sequences in this sample encode the identical CDR3. This chain connects TRBV7-8 to TRBJ2-7; 9 bases line up with TRBD1. Trimming took 1 base from V and 0 from J; bases not matched to a gene: 1. Germline V gene lookup returns CDR1 SGHVS and CDR2 FQNEAQ. This CDR3 region has 15 residues. The CDR3 region is CASSLGTGASYEQYF. The CDR3 DNA sequence: TGTGCCAGCAGCTTAGGGACAGGGGCCTCCTACGAGCAGTACTTC.

Concerning this clone itself: Additional DNA sequences in this sample encode the identical CDR3. J is TRBJ1-1 and V is TRBV12-3 or TRBV12-4; the D is unclear. This CDR3 has 11 amino acids. The germline V and J ends were trimmed by 3 bases and 4 bases, with 3 bases remaining between them. The CDR3 DNA follows: TGTGCCAGCAGTTTGGGCACTGAAGCTTTCTTT. This gives the protein CASSLGTEAFF.

This chain joins TRBV11-2 and TRBJ2-5; no firm D call. This CDR3 has 14 amino acids. CDR1 and CDR2 (germline): SGHAT, FQNNGV. V shed 1 base and J shed 7 bases, with 13 bases lying between them. The CDR3 here is CASSLVGSGATQYF. The CDR3 coding sequence is TGTGCCAGCAGCTTAGTGGGTTCGGGCGCGACCCAGTACTTC. Based on the CDR3 plus reference TRBV11-2 and TRBJ2-5, the full variable domain is EAGVAQSPRYKIIEKRQSVAFWCNPISGHATLYWYQQILGQGPKLLIQFQNNGVVDDSQLPKDRFSAERLKGVDSTLKIQPAKLEDSAVYLCASSLVGSGATQYFGPGTRLLVL.

V is TRBV29-1 and J is TRBJ1-1; D not certain. Germline V CDR1 and CDR2: SQVTM, ANQGSEA. Trimming took 4 bases from V and 7 from J, leaving 7 bases between them. CDR3 size: 10 residues. CDR3 DNA: TGCAGCGTTGTAGCGAATGAAGCTTTCTTT. Its protein product is CSVVANEAFF.